The 25 T cell receptor beta chains below all came from one sample that was sequenced in a study of cytomegalovirus exposure and HLA in healthy donors. Repertoires were generated with immunoSEQ multiplex PCR, while TCRdb's copy carries only in-frame clones and drops some. The sample has about 110,000 clones, 95% seen once. Material: PBMCs. All receptors derive from a woman younger than 30 in good health and CMV-seronegative.

The V and J genes are TRBV5-1 and TRBJ2-5; TRBD2 matches at 8 bases. V lost 2 bases and J lost 5; bases outside the gene matches: 5. CDR3 length: 14 amino acids. Germline-derived CDR1 and CDR2 are SGHRS and YFSETQ. The CDR3 bases are TGCGCCAGCAGCTTAAACAGACTAGCGGAGACCCAGTACTTC. It translates to CASSLNRLAETQYF.

The chain joins TRBV5-6 to TRBJ2-1, with unresolved D. The CDR3 loop spans 18 amino acids. In germline, CDR1 is SGHDT, CDR2 YYEEEE. Trimming pared 4 bases from V and 0 bases from J, leaving 20 bases between. As DNA, the CDR3 is TGTGCCAGCAGCCCAGACTTCGACGGCCGGAGCTCCTACAATGAGCAGTTCTTC. Translated, it gives CASSPDFDGRSSYNEQFF.

The rearrangement links TRBV7-8 to TRBJ1-2, with TRBD1 identical over 7 bases. The CDR3 is 13 residues long. Germline values: CDR1 SGHVS, CDR2 FQNEAQ. With V trimmed by 3 bases and J by 13 bases, 11 bases remained unmatched. CDR3 DNA sequence: TGTGCCAGCAGCTTTGACAGGGCCGTGGCTGCCACCTTC. Its protein is CASSFDRAVAATF.

J is TRBJ2-2 and V is TRBV7-3; D might be TRBD1 (5 bases). Germline V gene lookup returns CDR1 SGHTA and CDR2 FQGTGA. The CDR3 loop spans 17 amino acids. V was clipped by 1 base and J by 2 bases, with 14 bases between them. The CDR3 protein is CASSLNPGQPNTGELFF. CDR3 bases: TGTGCCAGCAGCTTAAACCCAGGACAACCAAACACCGGGGAGCTGTTTTTT.

The chain is built from TRBV7-9 and TRBJ1-3; possible D gene TRBD1, 6 bases. The CDR3 sequence is 17 residues long. The ends were cut back, 4 bases at V and 0 bases at J, with 16 bases in the middle. Germline CDR1 SEHNR, CDR2 FQNEAQ (reference sequence). The CDR3 DNA is TGTGCCAGCAGCTCAGGGGCAGGAGCCTTCTCTGGAAACACCATATATTTT. This gives the protein CASSSGAGAFSGNTIYF.

The rearrangement joins TRBV19 to TRBJ1-3; possible D gene TRBD1, 5 bases. Germline V gene data show CDR1 as LNHDA and CDR2 as SQIVND (reference sequence). V dropped 6 bases and J dropped 4 bases, with 13 bases sitting between them. The CDR3 is made up of 14 amino acids. CDR3 sequence (DNA): TGTGCCAGTAGCCGATCAGGGTCCGGAAACACCATATATTTT. This encodes CASSRSGSGNTIYF.

The rearrangement links TRBV7-8 to TRBJ2-7; possibly TRBD1 for D (7 bases). CDR1 SGHVS and CDR2 FQNEAQ come from the germline V gene. CDR3 length: 17 residues. V gave up 0 bases and J gave up 2 bases, with 17 bases separating them. CDR3 sequence (DNA): TGTGCCAGCAGCTTAGCGGCTTTGGAGGGGGCCACCTACGAGCAGTACTTC. Protein sequence: CASSLAALEGATYEQYF.

The J gene is TRBJ1-2, the V gene TRBV19; no firm D call. CDR1 LNHDA and CDR2 SQIVND come from the germline V gene (reference sequence). The ends were cut back, 5 bases at V and 2 bases at J, with 12 bases in the middle. CDR3 length: 14 residues. This CDR3 is CASSFPRTNYGYTF. CDR3 nucleotides: TGTGCCAGTAGTTTCCCAAGAACAAACTATGGCTACACCTTC.

V is TRBV11-3 and J is TRBJ2-1, with D possibly matching TRBD1 (6 bases). Trimming left V 1 base short and J 4 bases short, with 11 bases between. CDR3 size: 15 residues. CDR1 is SGHNT, CDR2 YENEEA, per germline. In DNA form, the CDR3 reads TGTGCCAGCAGCTTAGGGGGACACCTTTACAATGAGCAGTTCTTC. This gives the protein CASSLGGHLYNEQFF.

The gene calls are TRBV5-1 and TRBJ2-3; 10 bases match TRBD1. The CDR3 has 16 amino acids. Germline-derived CDR1 and CDR2 are SGHRS and YFSETQ. The V segment lost 0 bases and the J segment 0 bases; nucleotides outside the gene matches: 1. CDR3 sequence (DNA): TGCGCCAGCAGCTTGGCGACAGGGGGCAGCACAGATACGCAGTATTTT. Protein sequence: CASSLATGGSTDTQYF. Supplemented by reference TRBV5-1 and TRBJ2-3, the full variable domain reads KAGVTQTPRYLIKTRGQQVTLSCSPISGHRSVSWYQQTPGQGLQFLFEYFSETQRNKGNFPGRFSGRQFSNSRSEMNVSTLELGDSALYLCASSLATGGSTDTQYFGPGTRLTVL.

The V call is TRBV19, the J call TRBJ1-5, with unresolved D. The V and J ends lost 6 bases and 2 bases respectively, with 11 bases between them. Per the germline V gene, CDR1 is LNHDA and CDR2 is SQIVND (reference sequence). CDR3 length: 14 amino acids. This CDR3 is CASRQESGNQPQHF. DNA of the CDR3: TGTGCCAGTAGGCAGGAATCGGGCAATCAGCCCCAGCATTTT.

The chain carries TRBV7-9 and TRBJ2-1, with 14 bases lining up with TRBD2. CDR3 length equals 16 residues. CDR1 SEHNR and CDR2 FQNEAQ come from the germline V gene (reference sequence). The junction had 9 bases not matched to a gene; V was cut back by 5 bases and J by 9 bases. The DNA of the CDR3 is TGTGCCAGCAGCCTGGGAGGGACTAGCGGGGGTGGTGAGCAGTTCTTC. Protein sequence: CASSLGGTSGGGEQFF.

The chain is built from TRBV18 and TRBJ1-6; TRBD1 might be the D (6 bases). This CDR3 has 14 amino acids. Germline CDR1 KGHSH, CDR2 LQKENI. V dropped 3 bases and J dropped 8 bases, with 11 bases sitting between them. CDR3 protein: CASSPRPGDSPLHF. The DNA for the CDR3 is TGTGCCAGCTCACCTAGGCCAGGGGATTCACCCCTCCACTTT.

The V and J genes are TRBV6-1 and TRBJ1-5, with D possibly being TRBD1 (6 bases). CDR3 length: 12 residues. Germline assignment: CDR1 MNHNS and CDR2 SASEGT. Trimming removed 5 bases from V and 6 bases from J, with 8 bases in between. The CDR3 here is CASSLRGQPQHF. As DNA, the CDR3 is TGTGCCAGCAGTCTCAGGGGTCAGCCCCAGCATTTT.

V and J are TRBV25-1 and TRBJ1-2, with 9 bases fitting TRBD1. CDR1 MGHDK and CDR2 SYGVNS come from the germline V gene. The CDR3 totals 15 residues. Trimming took 5 bases from V and 2 from J; bases not matched to a gene: 6. The CDR3 DNA reads as TGTGCCAGCAGTCGTGGGGACAGGGTAAACTATGGCTACACCTTC. It is translated as CASSRGDRVNYGYTF.

As for this clone: The same CDR3 arises from other DNA sequences in this sample as well. J is TRBJ2-5 and V is TRBV5-1; weak D call: TRBD2 (5 bases). V was trimmed by 0 bases and J by 5 bases, leaving 5 bases between them. CDR3 length equals 12 residues. From germline, CDR1 is SGHRS and CDR2 YFSETQ. CDR3 amino acids: CASSLAGETQYF. The CDR3 nucleotides read TGCGCCAGCAGCTTGGCGGGGGAGACCCAGTACTTC.

The V call is TRBV27, the J call TRBJ1-2, with 8 bases aligning to TRBD1. There are 14 residues in the CDR3. The V and J ends lost 4 bases and 7 bases, in that order; junction bases with no gene match: 8. CDR1 and CDR2 from the germline V gene are MNHEY and SMNVEV (reference sequence). The CDR3 spells CASSSQGARFGYTF. The DNA for the CDR3 is TGTGCCAGCAGTTCTCAGGGGGCGCGTTTTGGCTACACCTTC.

The chain links TRBV12-2 to TRBJ2-7; the table assigns TRBD2, which was not confirmed against the DNA. TRBV12-2 is an annotated pseudogene. The CDR3 length is 18 residues. The CDR3: CASRLDGGDYFSSYEQYF. DNA of the CDR3: TGTGCAAGTCGCTTAGACGGGGGTGACTACTTCAGCTCCTACGAGCAGTACTTC.

CDR3 coding DNA: TGTGCCAGCAGTCAGGGACAGGGGTTTCACTATGGCTACACCTTC. This gives the protein CASSQGQGFHYGYTF. The chain carries TRBV28 and TRBJ1-2; 10 bases line up with TRBD1. Per the germline V gene, CDR1 is MDHEN and CDR2 is SYDVKM. Losses at the gene ends were 5 bases for V and 3 bases for J; bases not matched to a gene: 6. The CDR3 contains 15 residues.

In DNA form, the CDR3 reads TGTGCCAGCAGTAGGACTAGCAGCTACGAGCAGTACTTC. Amino acid sequence: CASSRTSSYEQYF. The chain recombines TRBV27 with TRBJ2-7; 8 bases match TRBD2. Germline V gives CDR1 MNHEY, CDR2 SMNVEV (reference sequence). This CDR3 has 13 amino acids. Trimming removed 5 bases from V and 3 bases from J; junction bases left unmatched: 3.

The CDR3 DNA sequence: TGTGCCAGCAGTTACTCATTACAGCCTAAGAACACTGAAGCTTTCTTT. Protein sequence: CASSYSLQPKNTEAFF. The genes are TRBV6-6 and TRBJ1-1; D is unresolved. CDR3 length equals 16 residues. The germline V and J ends were trimmed by 0 bases and 1 base, with 12 bases remaining between them. Germline values: CDR1 MNHNY, CDR2 SVGAGI (reference sequence).

This clone was detected only once. J is TRBJ1-1 and V is TRBV5-5, with D possibly TRBD1 on 6 matching bases. From germline, CDR1 is SGHKS and CDR2 YYEKEE (reference sequence). The length of the CDR3 is 15 residues. With 4 bases removed from V and 3 bases from J, the gap between germline ends came to 16 bases. The CDR3 protein is CASSPPNREHTEAFF. DNA of the CDR3: TGTGCCAGCAGCCCCCCCAACAGGGAGCACACTGAAGCTTTCTTT.

V gene TRBV9 combines with J gene TRBJ2-5, with D maybe TRBD2 (6 bases). CDR1 is SGDLS and CDR2 is YYNGEE in the germline V gene. The CDR3 runs to 15 residues. Trimming pared 3 bases from V and 1 base from J, leaving 13 bases between. For the CDR3, the DNA is TGTGCCAGCAGCGGGGGAGGACACCTCCAAGAGACCCAGTACTTC. This gives the protein CASSGGGHLQETQYF.

The J gene is TRBJ2-1, the V gene TRBV6-1; 13 positions agree with TRBD2. Germline V gene lookup returns CDR1 MNHNS and CDR2 SASEGT. The CDR3 sequence is 17 residues long. The V segment lost 6 bases and the J segment 7 bases; nucleotides outside the gene matches: 12. Written as DNA, the CDR3 is TGTGCCAGCAGGGAACTAGCGGGGGGGCTACGGCGGAATGAGCAGTTCTTC. This encodes CASRELAGGLRRNEQFF.

The J gene is TRBJ2-1, the V gene TRBV11-2; 13 positions match TRBD2. V lost 5 bases to trimming and J lost 3 bases; unmatched junction nucleotides: 4. CDR3 size: 16 residues. CDR1 and CDR2 (germline): SGHAT, FQNNGV. CDR3 DNA: TGTGCCAGCAGCCGTGGGACTAGCGGGGACTACAATGAGCAGTTCTTC. It translates to CASSRGTSGDYNEQFF.